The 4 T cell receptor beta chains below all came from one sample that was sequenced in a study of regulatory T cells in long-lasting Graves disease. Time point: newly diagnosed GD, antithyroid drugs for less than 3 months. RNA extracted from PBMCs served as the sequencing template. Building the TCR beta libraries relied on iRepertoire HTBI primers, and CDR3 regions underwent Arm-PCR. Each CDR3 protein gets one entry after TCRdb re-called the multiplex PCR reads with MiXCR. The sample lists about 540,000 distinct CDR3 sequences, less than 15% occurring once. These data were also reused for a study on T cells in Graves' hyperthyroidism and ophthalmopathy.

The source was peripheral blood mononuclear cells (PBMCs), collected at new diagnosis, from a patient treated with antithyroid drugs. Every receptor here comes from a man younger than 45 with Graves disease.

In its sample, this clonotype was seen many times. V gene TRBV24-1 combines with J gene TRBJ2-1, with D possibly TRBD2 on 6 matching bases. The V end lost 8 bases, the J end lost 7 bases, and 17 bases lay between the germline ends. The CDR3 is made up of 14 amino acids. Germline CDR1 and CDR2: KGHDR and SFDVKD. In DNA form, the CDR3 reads TGTGCCACCACAGGCAGGGACTCTAAAAATGAGCAGTTCTTC. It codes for CATTGRDSKNEQFF.

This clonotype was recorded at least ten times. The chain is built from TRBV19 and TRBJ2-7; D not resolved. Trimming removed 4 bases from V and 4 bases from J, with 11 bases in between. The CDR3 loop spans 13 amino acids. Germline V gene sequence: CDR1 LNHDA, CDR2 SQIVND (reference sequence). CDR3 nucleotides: TGTGCCAGTAGTACGGCCAACCAATACGAGCAGTACTTC. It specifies CASSTANQYEQYF.

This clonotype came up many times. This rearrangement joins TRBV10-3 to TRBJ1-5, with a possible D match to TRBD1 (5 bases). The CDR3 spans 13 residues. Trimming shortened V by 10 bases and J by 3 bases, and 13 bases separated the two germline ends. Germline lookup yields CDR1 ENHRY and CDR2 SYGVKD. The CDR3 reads CATGRGDNQPQHF. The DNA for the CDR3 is TGTGCCACCGGGAGGGGTGACAATCAGCCCCAGCATTTT.

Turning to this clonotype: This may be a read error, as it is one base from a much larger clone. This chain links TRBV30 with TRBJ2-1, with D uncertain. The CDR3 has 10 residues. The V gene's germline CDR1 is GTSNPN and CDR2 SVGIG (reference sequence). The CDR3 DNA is TGTGCCTGGGGTGTGAATGAGCAGTTCTTC. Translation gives CAWGVNEQFF.